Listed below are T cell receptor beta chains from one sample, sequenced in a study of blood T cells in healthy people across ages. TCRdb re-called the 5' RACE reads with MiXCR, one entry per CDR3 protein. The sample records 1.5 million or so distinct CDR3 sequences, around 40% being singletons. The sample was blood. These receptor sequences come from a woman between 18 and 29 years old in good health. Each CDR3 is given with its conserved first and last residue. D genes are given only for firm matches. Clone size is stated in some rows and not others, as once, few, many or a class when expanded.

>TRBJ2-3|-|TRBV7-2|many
TGTGCCACCGCGAGGGGTGGTTCCACAGATACGCAGTATTTT
CATARGGSTDTQYF
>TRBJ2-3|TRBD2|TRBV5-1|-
TGCGCCAGCACACCTAGCGGGAGTATAACAGATACGCAGTATTTT
CASTPSGSITDTQYF
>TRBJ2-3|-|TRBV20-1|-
TGCAGTGTAACCCCTCGGGGGAGGTTGGATACGCAGTATTTT
CSVTPRGRLDTQYF
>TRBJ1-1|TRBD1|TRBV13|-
TGTGCCAGCAGCTTAGGACAGGGGCTTTCATTGAACACTGAAGCTTTCTTT
CASSLGQGLSLNTEAFF
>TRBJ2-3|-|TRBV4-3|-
TGCGTCAGCAGCCAAGTTGTCCGGGACCCGCAGTATTTT
CVSSQVVRDPQYF
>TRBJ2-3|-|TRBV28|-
TGTGCCAGCAGTTCACGCTCCTTTGGCACAGATACGCAGTATTTT
CASSSRSFGTDTQYF
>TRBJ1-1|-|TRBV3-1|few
TGTGCCAGCAGCCAAGTCCCCATGAACACTGAAGCTTTCTTT
CASSQVPMNTEAFF
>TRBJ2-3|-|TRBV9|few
TGTGCCAGCAGCCCCGTAGTAGGGGGAACGCAGTATTTT
CASSPVVGGTQYF
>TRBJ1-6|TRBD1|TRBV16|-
TGTGCCAGCAGCCATTCGGGACAGGGGGAAGGTTCACCCCTCCACTTT
CASSHSGQGEGSPLHF
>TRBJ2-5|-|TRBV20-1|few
TGCAGTGCTTCACATCGGACAAAGCAAGAGACCCAGTACTTC
CSASHRTKQETQYF
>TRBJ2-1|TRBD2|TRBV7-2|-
TGTGCCAGCAGCTCCAAGCGGCGGGGGGACTACAATGAGCAGTTCTTC
CASSSKRRGDYNEQFF
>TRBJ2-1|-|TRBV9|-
TGTGCCAGCAACGTAGCCCTAGGTTACAATGAGCAGTTCTTC
CASNVALGYNEQFF
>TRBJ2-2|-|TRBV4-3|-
TGCGCCAGCAGCCAAGATGGAGCAGGGGCCACCGGGGAGCTGTTTTTT
CASSQDGAGATGELFF
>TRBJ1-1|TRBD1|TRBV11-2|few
TGTGCCAGCAGCCTTGGGGACAGGGTCACTGAAGCTTTCTTT
CASSLGDRVTEAFF
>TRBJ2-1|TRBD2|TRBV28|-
TGTGCCAGCAGCCACGCCGGGACTAACTACAATGAGCAGTTCTTC
CASSHAGTNYNEQFF
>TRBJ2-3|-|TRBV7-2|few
TGTGCCAGCAGCTTCGGGGGCCTTATGACAGATACGCAGTATTTT
CASSFGGLMTDTQYF
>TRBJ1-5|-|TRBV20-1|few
TGCAGTGCCCGGATACCTTCAGGCGGTAGCAATCAGCCCCAGCATTTT
CSARIPSGGSNQPQHF
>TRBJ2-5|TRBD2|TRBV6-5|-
TGTGCCAGCAGCCCTCTTACTAGCGGGGGCAATGAGCAGTACTTC
CASSPLTSGGNEQYF
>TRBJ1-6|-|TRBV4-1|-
TGCGCCAGCAGCCCACTCCTTTTTCTGGATTCACCCCTCCACTTT
CASSPLLFLDSPLHF
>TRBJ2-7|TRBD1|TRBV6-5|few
TGTGCCAGCAGTCGACAGGGGTCCTTCGGCTACGAGCAGTACTTC
CASSRQGSFGYEQYF
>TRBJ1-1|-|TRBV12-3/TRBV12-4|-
TGTGCCAGCAGTTTAGCGGGGTTATTATTAGCTTTCTTT
CASSLAGLLLAFF
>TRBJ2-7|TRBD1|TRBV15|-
TGTGCCACCAGCAGAGAACAGGGGCCCTACGAGCAGTACTTC
CATSREQGPYEQYF
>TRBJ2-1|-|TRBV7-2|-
TGTGCCAGCAGCCTGTCGGTAACTGAGCAGTTCTTC
CASSLSVTEQFF
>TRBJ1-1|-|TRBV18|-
TGTGCCAGCTCACCCGGGACACATAACACTGAAGCTTTCTTT
CASSPGTHNTEAFF
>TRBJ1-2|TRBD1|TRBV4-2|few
TGTGCCAGCAGCCAACCGGGACAGGGACCAGGCTACACCTTC
CASSQPGQGPGYTF
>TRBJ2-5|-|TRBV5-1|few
TGCGCCAGCAGCTTACAACAGACCCAGTACTTC
CASSLQQTQYF
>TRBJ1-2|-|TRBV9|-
TGTGCCAGCAGCCCTTCCGTCGAGGGAAACTATGGCTACACCTTC
CASSPSVEGNYGYTF
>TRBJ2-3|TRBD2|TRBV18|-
TGTGCCAGCTCACACTCGACTAGCGGGGGGACCTCAGATACGCAGTATTTT
CASSHSTSGGTSDTQYF
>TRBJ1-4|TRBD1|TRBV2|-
TGTGCCAGCAGTGGGAGAAACAGGGGGATTGAAAAACTGTTTTTT
CASSGRNRGIEKLFF
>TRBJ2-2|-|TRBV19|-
TGTGCCAGCTCCCGGCGGGTAGCGTACACCGGGGAGCTGTTTTTT
CASSRRVAYTGELFF
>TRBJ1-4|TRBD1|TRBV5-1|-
TGCGCCAGCAGCTTGGAAGTAGGGGGCGCGGGACGGGATGAAAAACTGTTTTTT
CASSLEVGGAGRDEKLFF
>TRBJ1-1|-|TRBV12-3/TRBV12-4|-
TGTGCCAGCAGTTTGAATGGGGGTTTAGCTTTCTTT
CASSLNGGLAFF
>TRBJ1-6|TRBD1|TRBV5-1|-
TGCGCCAGCAGCTTATGGACAGGGAATAATTCACCCCTCCACTTT
CASSLWTGNNSPLHF
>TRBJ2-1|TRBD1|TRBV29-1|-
TGCAGCGTTGAAAACCCACAGGGGTCCCAAGAGACCCAGTTCTTC
CSVENPQGSQETQFF
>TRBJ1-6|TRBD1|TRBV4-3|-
TGCGCCAGCAGCTATCAAACAGGGGGGGATTCACCCCTCCACTTT
CASSYQTGGDSPLHF
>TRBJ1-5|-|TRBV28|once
TGTGCCAGCAGAATCGTGTATAGCAATCAGCCCCAGCATTTT
CASRIVYSNQPQHF
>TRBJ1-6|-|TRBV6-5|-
TGTGCCAGCAGTTCCCGGGGAGGGGGTTCACCCCTCCACTTT
CASSSRGGGSPLHF
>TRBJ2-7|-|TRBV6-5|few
TGTGCCAGCAGTTACTCGGAGCACTACGAGCAGTACTTC
CASSYSEHYEQYF
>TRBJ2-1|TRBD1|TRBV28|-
TGTGCCAGCAGGGGCAGGGGGCGCAGGAATGAGCAGTTCTTC
CASRGRGRRNEQFF
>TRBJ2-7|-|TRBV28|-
TGTGCCAGCAGTCCTCAGGCCGAGCAGTACTTC
CASSPQAEQYF
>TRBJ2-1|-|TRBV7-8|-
TGTGCCAGCAGCTTTATCAGGGGCAATGAGCAGTTCTTC
CASSFIRGNEQFF
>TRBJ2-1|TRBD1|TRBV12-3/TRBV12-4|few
TGTGCCAGCAGTCCCCAGGGGGCCACCTACAATGAGCAGTTCTTC
CASSPQGATYNEQFF
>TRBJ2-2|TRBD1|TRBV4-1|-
TGCGCCAGCAGCCAAATGGGACAGTTAGTAAAAAGCGGCGGGGAGCTGTTTTTT
CASSQMGQLVKSGGELFF
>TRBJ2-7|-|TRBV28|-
TGTGCCAGCAGTTTACCTCAGGGACTCGGCTACGAGCAGTACTTC
CASSLPQGLGYEQYF
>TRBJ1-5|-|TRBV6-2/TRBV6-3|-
TGTGCCAGCAGACGCTGGTGGGTACGACAGCCCCAGCATTTT
CASRRWWVRQPQHF
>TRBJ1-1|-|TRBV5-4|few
TGTGCCAGCAGTCACGGCCACATCACTGAAGCTTTCTTT
CASSHGHITEAFF
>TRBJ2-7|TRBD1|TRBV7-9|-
TGTGCCAGCAGCTGGGGACAGGGTTTCTACGAGCAGTACTTC
CASSWGQGFYEQYF
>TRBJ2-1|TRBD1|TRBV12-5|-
TGTGCTAGTGGGGAGGGACAGGGGTCCTACAAGGAGCAGTTCTTC
CASGEGQGSYKEQFF
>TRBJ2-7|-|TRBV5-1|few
TGCGCCAGCAGCCAGAGGACGGTAGCCTACGAGCAGTACTTC
CASSQRTVAYEQYF
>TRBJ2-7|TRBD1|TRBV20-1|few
TGCAGTGCATTGGACAGGGCGCTCCACGAGCAGTACTTC
CSALDRALHEQYF
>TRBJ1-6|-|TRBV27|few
TGTGCCAGCACCACGAGACAGAATTCACCCCTCCACTTT
CASTTRQNSPLHF
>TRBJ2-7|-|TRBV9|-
TGTGCCTGCAGCGTAGCCAGCTCTCTGAGCGAGCAGTACTTC
CACSVASSLSEQYF
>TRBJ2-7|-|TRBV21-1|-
TGTGCCAGCAGCAAAGGCCTAGCGGAAGGAACCTACGAGCAGTACTTC
CASSKGLAEGTYEQYF
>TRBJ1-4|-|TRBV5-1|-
TGCGCCAGCAGCCCGACAGCGGGGGTTGAAAAACTGTTTTTT
CASSPTAGVEKLFF
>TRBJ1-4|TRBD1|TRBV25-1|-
TGTGCCAGCAGTGCAGACAGGGACCCGAATGAAAAACTGTTTTTT
CASSADRDPNEKLFF